This entry is about one T cell receptor beta chain. Only a few counts were recorded for this clone. Its cognate antigen has yet to be identified. Base-call qualities are not available, and no considerably larger clone is one nucleotide away. Whole blood was collected in K2EDTA tubes by collaborating institutions according to the institutions' own protocols. For TCRbeta analysis, collaborators shipped samples as frozen whole blood, isolated PBMCs, or DNA extracted from either of those sample types. The V and J ends are trimmed by 4 bases and 7 bases, leaving 17 bases between them. Including the terminal cysteine and phenylalanine, the CDR3 comprises 14 residues. Of all the DNA, just the CDR3 is kept, 42 bases in frame from base 1. CDR1 is given as SGHRS and CDR2 as YFSETQ, both from the germline V gene. The immunoSEQ Assay, a bias-controlled multiplex PCR, was used to amplify TCRbeta CDR3 regions from genomic DNA. Processing in the source paper ran as follows. Within the assay, amplification of reference gene primers was used to estimate how many nucleated cells each sample contained. Sequence reads were collapsed and filtered to measure the absolute abundance of every unique TCRbeta CDR3 rearrangement. For each sample, productive Simpson clonality was calculated as the square root of Simpson's diversity index across productive rearrangements. TCRdb carries this immuneACCESS record with in-frame sequences only. Its versions omit some clonotypes, under half of them owing to an unresolved V gene in the studies checked, with the rest unexplained. The DNA gave D and trimming, while V, J and clone size come from that table. The sample contains some 200,000 clones, approximately 87% of them found a single time. The ten largest clones capture 0.75% to 0.95% of the sample.

The data originate from a study of blood T cell repertoires in COVID-19 (dated by TCRdb to 2018 to 2021). With regard to the full study: Samples from collaborators originated in the United States, Italy and Spain and spanned both the acute and convalescent phases of COVID-19. Where available, HLA class I and class II types were taken from metadata supplied by the sample provider and were not determined by assay-based typing. Samples were obtained from the ongoing ImmuneRACE study (first 160 participants) and from 1,000 to 1,500 subjects provided by 6 global collaborators. Deeply sampled blood TCRbeta repertoires from subjects exposed to, actively infected with, or recovered from COVID-19 were included in the dataset. The material from the prospective study consisted of cDNA or gDNA derived from T cells, B-cell-depleted T cells, or PBMCs. A freely available public database, intended as a resource for researchers studying the immune response to SARS-CoV-2, is where the repertoires were released. Nearly every sample came with metadata listing a de-identified subject ID, COVID-19 status, age in years and sex.

Overall study results and their limits: The amount of clinical and demographic metadata varied by source and participant and was provided uncurated.

The chain links TRBV5-1 with TRBJ1-1; D gene: possibly TRBD1, on 6 matching bases. The specimen was peripheral blood. The sequence was collected from a woman aged 70-85 years with acute or convalescent COVID-19. DNA sequence: TGCGCCAGCAGCCGCTCGGGGGGCAATCTTGAAGCTTTCTTT. Translated, it reads CASSRSGGNLEAFF.